The source of this T cell receptor (beta chain) is a study of blood T cell repertoires in COVID-19. This CDR3 contains 14 residues. The V gene's germline CDR1 is MDHEN and CDR2 SYDVKM. Between the trimmed V and J ends, which lost 2 bases and 5 bases, there was a span of 9 bases. Data came from immunoSEQ multiplex PCR; TCRdb stores just in-frame clones and leaves some out. The sample holds 100,000 to 110,000 clones, 80% seen once. The chain carries TRBV28 and TRBJ2-2; TRBD1 is a possible D gene (6 bases). Material: peripheral blood. This receptor was obtained from a man aged 70 or older with active or convalescent COVID-19. The CDR3 reads CASSLTGTTGELFF. The CDR3 DNA is TGTGCCAGCAGTTTAACAGGGACGACCGGGGAGCTGTTTTTT.